The 19 T cell receptor beta chains listed next were all sequenced from one sample in a study of blood T cell repertoires in COVID-19. Here immunoSEQ multiplex PCR was the method, and the copy in TCRdb shows in-frame clones only, minus some. This sample carries 150,000 to 200,000 clones, around 87% of them seen once, and the ten largest clones take roughly 2.6%. Sequencing input: peripheral blood. These receptors all come from a man aged 40-49 years with active or convalescent COVID-19.

CDR3 sequence reads: CASSLWAVLSGGATGELFF. The CDR3 nucleotides are TGTGCCAGCAGTTTATGGGCCGTTTTAAGCGGGGGGGCCACCGGGGAGCTGTTTTTT. The chain uses TRBV28 and TRBJ2-2; 10 bases line up with TRBD2. Looked up from germline, CDR1 is MDHEN and CDR2 is SYDVKM. The CDR3 has 19 residues. J was trimmed by 4 bases and V by 0 bases; bases with no gene match: 11. Drawing the rest from reference TRBV28 and TRBJ2-2, the complete variable domain is DVKVTQSSRYLVKRTGEKVFLECVQDMDHENMFWYRQDPGLGLRLIYFSYDVKMKEKGDIPEGYSVSREKKERFSLILESASTNQTSMYLCASSLWAVLSGGATGELFFGEGSRLTVL.

This chain connects TRBV4-1 to TRBJ2-3, with 13 bases identical to TRBD2. Germline CDR1 MGHRA, CDR2 YSYEKL. The ends lost 4 bases at V and 5 bases at J; junction bases unmatched: 3. The CDR3 consists of 15 residues. The CDR3 coding sequence is TGCGCCAGCAGCCGGACTAGCGGGAGTGGAGATACGCAGTATTTT. This codes for CASSRTSGSGDTQYF.

The chain employs TRBV5-6 and TRBJ1-3; no clear D. The CDR3 extends over 16 amino acids. Trimming removed 0 bases from V and 0 bases from J, with 10 bases in between. Germline CDR1 reads SGHDT; CDR2 reads YYEEEE. DNA for the CDR3: TGTGCCAGCAGCTTGGCGCTGACTACCTCTGGAAACACCATATATTTT. Protein sequence: CASSLALTTSGNTIYF.

The sample holds one count of this clone. The chain couples TRBV6-6 to TRBJ2-2; D may be TRBD1 (5 bases). Trimming shortened V by 6 bases and J by 0 bases, and 5 bases separated the two germline ends. The CDR3 covers 13 residues. Germline V gene lookup returns CDR1 MNHNY and CDR2 SVGAGI (reference sequence). CDR3 protein: CASRGANTGELFF. The CDR3 region has the DNA TGTGCCAGCAGAGGGGCGAACACCGGGGAGCTGTTTTTT.

The chain couples TRBV3-1 (or the pseudogene TRBV3-2) to TRBJ2-5, with 7 bases lining up with TRBD2. The V and J ends lost 0 bases and 1 base, in that order; junction bases with no gene match: 5. The germline V gene encodes CDR1 LGHDT and CDR2 YNNKEL (reference sequence). This CDR3 comprises 16 residues. CDR3 protein: CASSQERVAGQETQYF. Here the CDR3 DNA reads TGTGCCAGCAGCCAAGAAAGGGTAGCGGGCCAAGAGACCCAGTACTTC.

This chain joins TRBV2 and TRBJ2-3; 7 bases are a match to TRBD1. V shed 4 bases, J shed 2 bases, and the junction held 6 bases outside the gene matches. CDR1 is SNHLY and CDR2 is FYNNEI in the germline V gene. This CDR3 contains 15 residues. The CDR3 DNA reads as TGTGCCAGCAGTGCCGACAGGGCCAACACAGATACGCAGTATTTT. Its translation: CASSADRANTDTQYF.

V gene TRBV7-5 combines with J gene TRBJ2-7; TRBD2, the table's D call, lacks a check against the DNA. TRBV7-5 is an annotated pseudogene. This CDR3 has 14 amino acids. The CDR3: CARSSPNPAYEQYF. The CDR3 coding sequence is TGTGCCAGAAGCTCCCCAAACCCGGCCTACGAGCAGTACTTC.

The V call is TRBV9, the J call TRBJ2-2, with D perhaps matching TRBD2 (7 bases). Trimming took off 1 base at V and 6 bases at J, with 22 bases between the two ends. CDR1 is SGDLS, CDR2 YYNGEE, per germline. The CDR3 has 18 residues. CDR3 coding DNA: TGTGCCAGCAGCGTAAAGGGAGGCGGGGGCCCCATCGCCGGGGAGCTGTTTTTT. This gives the protein CASSVKGGGGPIAGELFF.

The genes are TRBV27 and TRBJ2-1, with 10 bases that match TRBD2. With V trimmed by 4 bases and J by 7 bases, 7 bases remained unmatched. The CDR3 covers 15 residues. Germline values: CDR1 MNHEY, CDR2 SMNVEV (reference sequence). CDR3 coding DNA: TGTGCCAGCAGTTCATTAGCGGGGGGTAGGAATGAGCAGTTCTTC. Translated, it gives CASSSLAGGRNEQFF.

The V and J genes are TRBV10-3 and TRBJ2-3, with TRBD1 matching 12 bases. V dropped 4 bases and J dropped 6; count of bases not matched to a gene: 11. CDR3 length equals 17 residues. CDR1 is ENHRY and CDR2 is SYGVKD in the germline V gene. The CDR3 nucleotides read TGTGCCATCAGTGGGCACCTTAGGGGACAGGGGGCGGATACGCAGTATTTT. Translation gives CAISGHLRGQGADTQYF.

The gene calls are TRBV5-5 and TRBJ1-3; D might be TRBD1 (6 bases). The length of the CDR3 is 13 residues. CDR1 is SGHKS and CDR2 is YYEKEE in the germline V gene (reference sequence). Trimming stripped 0 bases from V and 8 bases from J, with 9 bases between. CDR3 sequence reads: CASSLGWTDTIYF. Here the CDR3 DNA reads TGTGCCAGCAGCTTGGGGTGGACAGACACCATATATTTT.

The chain carries TRBV10-1 and TRBJ2-3; a weak D match, TRBD2 (6 bases). In germline, CDR1 is WNHNN, CDR2 SYGVQD (reference sequence). Between the trimmed V and J ends, which lost 3 bases and 4 bases, there was a span of 14 bases. There are 15 residues in the CDR3. The CDR3 loop reads CASSEGGGVADTQYF. CDR3 DNA: TGCGCCAGCAGTGAAGGCGGCGGGGTGGCAGATACGCAGTATTTT.

This chain uses TRBV6-1 with TRBJ2-7, with a tentative D call TRBD1 (6 bases). V was clipped by 2 bases and J by 2 bases, with 13 bases between them. CDR1 is MNHNS and CDR2 is SASEGT in the germline V gene. CDR3 length: 15 residues. The CDR3 region has the DNA TGTGCCAGCAGTGAAACCGGGACACCTACCTACGAGCAGTACTTC. Protein sequence: CASSETGTPTYEQYF.

V gene TRBV19 combines with J gene TRBJ1-6, with 11 bases aligning to TRBD1. CDR3 length equals 17 residues. The V segment lost 5 bases and the J segment 7 bases; nucleotides outside the gene matches: 10. Germline V gives CDR1 LNHDA, CDR2 SQIVND (reference sequence). The CDR3 region has the DNA TGTGCCAGTAGTTCATTTGTGCGGACAGGGGGCAATTCACCCCTCCACTTT. This encodes CASSSFVRTGGNSPLHF.

The chain is built from TRBV4-3 and TRBJ1-1, with no clear D. The CDR3 loop spans 15 amino acids. The ends were cut back, 5 bases at V and 0 bases at J, with 13 bases in the middle. Germline V gene data show CDR1 as LGHNA and CDR2 as YSLEER. Here the CDR3 reads CASSSRPGLNTEAFF. CDR3 DNA: TGCGCCAGCAGCAGCCGTCCGGGGTTGAACACTGAAGCTTTCTTT.

This chain connects TRBV5-5 to TRBJ2-5, with D perhaps matching TRBD2 (6 bases). The CDR3 sequence is 16 residues long. The germline CDR1 and CDR2 sequences are SGHKS and YYEKEE (reference sequence). The V end was cut by 0 bases, the J end by 1 base, with 13 bases between. This CDR3 reads CASSLVGGGAQETQYF. For the CDR3, the DNA is TGTGCCAGCAGCTTGGTCGGGGGTGGGGCCCAAGAGACCCAGTACTTC.

The J gene is TRBJ2-7, the V gene TRBV7-8; D possibly corresponds to TRBD1 (5 bases). The germline CDR1 and CDR2 sequences are SGHVS and FQNEAQ. The length of the CDR3 is 15 residues. V shed 1 base and J shed 4 bases, with 14 bases lying between them. CDR3 in amino acids: CASSLDLGQRYEQYF. The CDR3 DNA reads TGTGCCAGCAGCTTAGATCTAGGACAAAGATACGAGCAGTACTTC.

The chain employs TRBV5-1 and TRBJ2-3; TRBD1 aligns across 11 bases. The V gene end was trimmed by 4 bases and the J gene end by 4 bases; junction bases not matched to a gene: 5. Germline V lookup: CDR1 SGHRS, CDR2 YFSETQ. The CDR3 runs 15 residues. The CDR3 here is CASSPRDRGADTQYF. The CDR3 bases are TGCGCCAGCAGCCCTAGGGACAGGGGGGCAGATACGCAGTATTTT.

J is TRBJ2-1 and V is TRBV11-2; 8 nucleotides align to TRBD2. J lost 9 bases, V lost 5 bases, and 15 bases had no gene match. There are 16 residues in the CDR3. From germline, CDR1 is SGHAT and CDR2 FQNNGV. The CDR3 nucleotides read TGTGCCAGCAGCATAACCGGGGGGACTAGGTCCGCTGAGCAGTTCTTC. Encoded protein: CASSITGGTRSAEQFF.